The subject of this entry is one T cell receptor (beta chain). Its antigen is not identified. Each CDR3 protein gets one entry after TCRdb re-called the RT-PCR reads with MiXCR. The sample records over 650,000 distinct CDR3 sequences, under 20% being singletons. The sample originates from a study of response to subunit inactivated influenza vaccine. The CDR3 consists of 13 residues. Trimming pared 5 bases from V and 2 bases from J, leaving 9 bases between. Germline lookup yields CDR1 GTSNPN and CDR2 SVGIG (reference sequence). Study-wide findings and caveats: The authors put forward the suggestion that each seasonal influenza vaccination may bring in only a limited number of new T cells.

The V and J genes are TRBV30 and TRBJ2-2, with D uncertain. The material was PBMCs from blood, obtained about 5 days after vaccination. The receptor was derived from a man between 50 and 59 years old who received an inactivated influenza vaccine. The CDR3 reads CAWAVLNTGELFF. CDR3 coding DNA: TGTGCCTGGGCTGTCCTAAACACCGGGGAGCTGTTTTTT. The variable domain in full, with the rest retrieved from reference TRBV30 and TRBJ2-2, is SQTIHQWPATLVQPVGSPLSLECTVEGTSNPNLYWYRQAAGRGLQLLFYSVGIGQISSEVPQNLSASRPQDRQFILSSKKLLLSDSGFYLCAWAVLNTGELFFGEGSRLTVL.